The subject of this entry is one T cell receptor beta chain. Antigen unknown. At one boundary the junction diverges from the germline segment, which might be a read error. This sample stems from a study of Tregs in tolerant kidney transplant recipients. Study-wide background: CFSE-labeled recipient PBMCs were cultured more than 5 days with irradiated graft donor PBMCs, then FACS-sorted.

Only in-frame clones appear in the TCRdb table, and some are missing; sequencing was by immunoSEQ multiplex PCR. Counted here are roughly 7,800 clones, about half occurring once; the ten biggest clones make up less than 6.5%. This CDR3 is 15 amino acids long. Germline loops: CDR1 SGHTA, CDR2 FQGNSA. Overall study findings and caveats: This study did not directly address biological reproducibility. Few patients were studied, so findings need validation in larger groups. Activated donor B cell expansion appeared to reveal the most relevant donor-specific TCRbeta repertoire.

The rearrangement joins TRBV7-2 to TRBJ2-1; 8 nucleotides line up with TRBD2. The sequencing input was CD4+ T cells from blood cultured with allogeneic cells. This TCR derives from a human donor in good health. The CDR3 sequence is CASSQVPRGAREQFF. CDR3 nucleotide sequence: TGCGCCAGCAGCCAAGTCCCGCGGGGGGCGCGTGAGCAGTTCTTC.